The T cell receptor beta chain described here comes from a study of blood T cell repertoires in COVID-19 (dated by TCRdb to 2020 to 2021). In the study overall: Samples covering the acute and convalescent phases of COVID-19 were provided by collaborators in the United States, Italy and Spain. The repertoires were released in a freely available public database intended as a resource for research on the immune response to SARS-CoV-2. The sample metadata nearly always contained a de-identified subject ID, COVID-19 status, age in years and sex. Deeply sampled blood TCRbeta repertoires from subjects exposed to, actively infected with, or recovered from COVID-19 were included in the dataset. The prospective study material was composed of cDNA or gDNA derived from T cells, B-cell-depleted T cells, or PBMCs. HLA class I and class II types, where available, came from metadata supplied by the sample provider rather than from assay-based typing. Samples were obtained from the ongoing ImmuneRACE study (first 160 participants) and from about 1,300 subjects provided by 6 global collaborators.

In the case of this clone: Its antigen specificity is not known. Qualities for individual bases were not recorded, and no much larger clone is one base off.

CDR3 length: 15 amino acids, cysteine to phenylalanine. CDR3 DNA is the only sequence kept; it has 45 bases, read in frame from the first base. The germline V gene encodes CDR1 SGHTA and CDR2 FQGNSA. V ends up 1 base short and J 0 bases short, with an unmatched junction base count of 3. Overall study outcomes, separate from this receptor: How much clinical and demographic metadata was included differed by source and by participant, and the metadata was provided uncurated.

Collaborating institutions collected whole blood in K2EDTA tubes following their own protocols. For TCRbeta analysis, collaborators shipped samples in one of three forms: frozen whole blood, isolated PBMCs, or DNA extracted from either of those sample types. The immunoSEQ Assay, a bias-controlled multiplex PCR, was used to amplify TCRbeta CDR3 regions from genomic DNA. Under the source paper's analysis protocol: The number of nucleated cells in each sample was estimated from the amplification of reference gene primers within the assay. To quantify the absolute abundance of each unique TCRbeta CDR3 rearrangement, sequence reads were collapsed and filtered. For each sample, productive Simpson clonality was calculated by taking the square root of Simpson's diversity index across productive rearrangements. TCRdb carries this immuneACCESS record with in-frame sequences only. Its versions omit some clonotypes, under half of them owing to an unresolved V gene in the studies checked, with the rest unexplained. That table furnishes V, J and clone size, whereas the DNA furnished D and trimming. This sample holds 150,000 to 200,000 clones; 80% to 90% were observed only once. The ten largest clones take up 7% to 10% of the sample.

The TCR sequence derives from a man aged 50-60 years with active or convalescent COVID-19. Sequences were obtained from peripheral blood. This receptor chain uses TRBV7-2 and TRBJ2-7; the central 7 bases match TRBD2. CDR3 region: CASSLDGGGSYEQYF. DNA sequence: TGTGCCAGCAGCTTAGACGGCGGGGGCTCCTACGAGCAGTACTTC.